This TCR beta chain was sequenced during a study of cytomegalovirus exposure and HLA in healthy donors. About the study: Out of roughly 200 million T cells, an earlier analysis found about 120 million unique TCR beta sequences in total.

Germline assignment: CDR1 SEHNR and CDR2 FQNEAQ (reference sequence). This CDR3 has 19 residues. Unmatched junction bases numbered 11, after V lost 0 bases and J lost 0 bases. Notes on this clone: What it binds is not known.

Healthy bone marrow donors made up the donors. Findings and caveats of the study: In an earlier analysis, productive rearrangement rates for most beta V segments clustered near 87% or 30%.

The PCR was carried out with 60 Vbeta primers and 13 Jbeta primers. The table came from immunoSEQ multiplex PCR; TCRdb's copy has only in-frame clones and leaves some out. Among fewer than 250,000 clones listed, about 83% were seen once. The clonotype originates from a human donor in good health. The chain employs TRBV7-9 and TRBJ2-7; TRBD2 matches at 10 bases. Sequencing was carried out using PBMCs. CDR3 coding DNA: TGTGCCAGCAGCTTAGCGCTGGGGGTCACTAGCGGGGACTCCTACGAGCAGTACTTC. Encoded protein: CASSLALGVTSGDSYEQYF.